This is a list of T cell receptor beta chains from one sample in a study of blood T cell repertoires in COVID-19. Profiling relied on immunoSEQ multiplex PCR, and the TCRdb table lists in-frame clones only, not all of them. The sample carries some 180,000 clones, 82% recorded once. Material for sequencing was peripheral blood. The receptor set was obtained from a woman aged 55-70 years with COVID-19, enrolled during active disease. Both conserved end residues are trimmed from each CDR3. Each record gives: V gene, clone size, J gene, CDR3 protein. Some rows mark clone size as missing; the rest say once, few, many or name a class of expanded clone.

TRBV4-2	.	TRBJ1-3	ASSQLGTGLSGNTIY
TRBV5-1	few	TRBJ2-1	ASSQDRSSYNEQF
TRBV29-1	.	TRBJ1-4	SVEGVGEEYEKLF
TRBV12-3/TRBV12-4	.	TRBJ1-2	ASSRDRRFGYT
TRBV5-1	.	TRBJ2-1	ASGSDSTPRNEQF
TRBV5-1	.	TRBJ2-1	ASSEPGLASYNEQF
TRBV7-2	.	TRBJ1-5	ASSLTGTHHQPQH
TRBV16	.	TRBJ2-7	ASTSDRAGDEQY
TRBV12-3/TRBV12-4	few	TRBJ1-2	ASTKGRAYGYT
TRBV28	.	TRBJ1-2	ASIPQGSNYGYT
TRBV19	.	TRBJ2-5	ASSESSGTQETQY
TRBV20-1	.	TRBJ1-2	SAIRQGTYT
TRBV2	.	TRBJ2-2	ASMRASGGTGELF
TRBV19	.	TRBJ2-7	ASSMRGSYEQY
TRBV4-1	.	TRBJ1-4	ASSQGWGGDEKLF
TRBV11-2	.	TRBJ1-4	ASSPVGGKQHEKLF
TRBV4-2	.	TRBJ2-2	ASSQDDRGTGELF
TRBV10-3	once	TRBJ2-1	AISEERDEQF
TRBV19	.	TRBJ1-5	ASSALRQGNQPQH
TRBV18	.	TRBJ2-5	ASSPPNSQETQY
TRBV18	few	TRBJ2-7	ASSQLQGASYEQY
TRBV5-5	once	TRBJ1-4	ASSSTGGGKTNEKLF
TRBV7-2	.	TRBJ2-6	ASSLTGTGFISGANVLT
TRBV9	.	TRBJ2-5	ASSLRDRRQETQY
TRBV5-1	.	TRBJ1-1	ASSLVGDGGLNTEAF
TRBV4-1	once	TRBJ2-1	ASSQNAALLTSGSHNEQF
TRBV27	few	TRBJ2-1	ASRRPGWSYNEQF
TRBV5-1	.	TRBJ2-1	ASSSPGTGEVRNEQF
TRBV28	.	TRBJ1-2	ASSGTGVGYGYT
TRBV7-9	few	TRBJ1-6	ASKRAPGNSPLH
TRBV7-8	.	TRBJ2-1	ASSHPGGEQF
TRBV6-5	.	TRBJ2-1	ASSYSPGNNEQF
TRBV30	.	TRBJ1-5	AWSSGQGNNQPQH
TRBV29-1	.	TRBJ1-2	SVDEQSYGYT
TRBV2	.	TRBJ1-2	ASSDAGVSNGYT
TRBV29-1	.	TRBJ2-3	SVVLAEGSTDTQY
TRBV6-2/TRBV6-3	.	TRBJ1-5	ASSRSVVPQH
TRBV6-5	.	TRBJ1-6	ASRGGYSPLH
TRBV25-1	.	TRBJ1-1	ASSESLGHNTEAF
TRBV2	.	TRBJ1-1	ASSVGVNTEAF
TRBV7-2	.	TRBJ1-4	ASSLGRVNEKLF
TRBV7-8	.	TRBJ1-1	ASSNRQGGNTEAF
TRBV7-3	.	TRBJ2-1	ASSLRRDHEQF
TRBV14	few	TRBJ1-2	ASSLIPGSKPNYGYT
TRBV7-3	.	TRBJ2-5	ASSFHSGTVGQETQY
TRBV28	.	TRBJ2-1	ASSIAGAGNEQF
TRBV18	.	TRBJ1-3	ASLFGNTIY
TRBV5-6	.	TRBJ1-4	ASSRKIGGQLHEKLF
TRBV4-1	.	TRBJ2-1	ASSIQGENEQF
TRBV5-6	.	TRBJ1-1	ASSLVGAGTEAF
TRBV29-1	.	TRBJ2-6	SVSGTGANVLT
TRBV7-8	few	TRBJ1-1	ASSGGGNTEAF
TRBV5-1	.	TRBJ1-4	ASSGQGATNEKLF